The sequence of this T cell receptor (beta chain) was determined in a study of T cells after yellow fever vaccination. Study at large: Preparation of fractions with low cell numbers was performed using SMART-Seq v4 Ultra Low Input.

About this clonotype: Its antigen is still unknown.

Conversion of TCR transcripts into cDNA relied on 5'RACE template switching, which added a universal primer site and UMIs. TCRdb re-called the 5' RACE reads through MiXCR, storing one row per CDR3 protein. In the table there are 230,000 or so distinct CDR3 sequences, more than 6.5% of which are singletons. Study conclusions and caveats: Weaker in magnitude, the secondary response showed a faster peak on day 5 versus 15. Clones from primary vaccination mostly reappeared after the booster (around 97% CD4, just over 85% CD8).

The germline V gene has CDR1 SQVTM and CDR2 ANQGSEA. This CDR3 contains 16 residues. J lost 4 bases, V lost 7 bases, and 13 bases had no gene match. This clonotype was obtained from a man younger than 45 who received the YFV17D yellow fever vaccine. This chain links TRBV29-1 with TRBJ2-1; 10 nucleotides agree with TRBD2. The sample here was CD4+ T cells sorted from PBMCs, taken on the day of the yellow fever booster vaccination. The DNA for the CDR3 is TGCAGCGCCGTGTGGCTAGCGGGAGAGGGATACAATGAGCAGTTCTTC. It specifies CSAVWLAGEGYNEQFF.